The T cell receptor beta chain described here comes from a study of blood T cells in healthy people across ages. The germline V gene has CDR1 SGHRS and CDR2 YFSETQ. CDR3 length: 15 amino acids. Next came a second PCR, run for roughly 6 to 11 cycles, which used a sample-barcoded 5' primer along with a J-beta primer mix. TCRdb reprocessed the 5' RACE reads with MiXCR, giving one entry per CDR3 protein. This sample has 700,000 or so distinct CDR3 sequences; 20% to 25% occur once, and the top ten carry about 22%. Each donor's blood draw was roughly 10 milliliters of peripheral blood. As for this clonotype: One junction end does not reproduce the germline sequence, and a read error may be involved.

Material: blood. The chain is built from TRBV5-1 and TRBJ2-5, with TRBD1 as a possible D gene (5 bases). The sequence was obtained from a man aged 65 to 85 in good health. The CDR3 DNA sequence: TGCGCCAGCAGCTTGGCCAGGGCCGAACAAGAGTCCCAGTACTTC. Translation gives CASSLARAEQESQYF.